The clone carrying this T cell receptor (beta chain) was counted at least ten times. The CDR3 extends over 14 amino acids. Germline CDR1 reads SNHLY; CDR2 reads FYNNEI. Losses at the gene ends were 6 bases for V and 6 bases for J; bases not matched to a gene: 8. The sample is drawn from a study of metastatic and nonmetastatic thyroid tumors. Study at large: Comparison of repertoires was carried out across blood and tumor or nodule tissue from malignant and benign thyroid patients.

TCRdb called clones again from the PCR reads with MiXCR. The repertoire includes 30,000 to 35,000 clones, 15% of them detected once, and about 20% sits in the top ten. Before thyroid surgery, none of the patients had received any treatment. This rearrangement joins TRBV2 to TRBJ1-1, with 9 bases aligning to TRBD1. The material sequenced was blood. The source is a male donor with papillary thyroid cancer or a benign thyroid nodule (not recorded which). Some clones in this sample may be carry-over from other donors' samples. DNA of the CDR3: TGTGCCAGCAGCCGACAGGGGGTAGGGTCTGAAGCTTTCTTT. Translating gives CASSRQGVGSEAFF.